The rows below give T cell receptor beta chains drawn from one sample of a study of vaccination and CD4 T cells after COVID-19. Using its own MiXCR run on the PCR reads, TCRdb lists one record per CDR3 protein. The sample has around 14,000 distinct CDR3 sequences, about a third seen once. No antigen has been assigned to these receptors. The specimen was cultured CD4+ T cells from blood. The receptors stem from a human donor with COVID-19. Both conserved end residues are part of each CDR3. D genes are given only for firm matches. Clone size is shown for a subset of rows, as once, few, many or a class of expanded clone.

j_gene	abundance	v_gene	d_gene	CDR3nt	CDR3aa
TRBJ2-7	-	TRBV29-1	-	TGCAGCGTTGACAGGGGAGGCTACGAGCAGTACTTC	CSVDRGGYEQYF
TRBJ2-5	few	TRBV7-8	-	TGTGCCAGCAGCTTAAGCGGCAGTTCGGGGACCCAGTACTTC	CASSLSGSSGTQYF
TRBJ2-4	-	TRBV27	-	TGTGCCAGCAGTTTATCGGGGGGACAGAGGTACTTC	CASSLSGGQRYF
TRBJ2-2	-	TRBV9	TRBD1	TGTGCCAGCAGCCCCGGGACAGGGATACGAAGCACCGGGGAGCTGTTTTTT	CASSPGTGIRSTGELFF
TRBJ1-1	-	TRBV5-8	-	TGTGCCAGCAGAATAGACAGTATCTTCGCCGAAGCTTTCTTT	CASRIDSIFAEAFF
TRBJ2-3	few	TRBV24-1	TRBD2	TGTGCCACCAGTGGGGGGGGGTACCCAGATACGCAGTATTTT	CATSGGGYPDTQYF
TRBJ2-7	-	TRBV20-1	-	TGCAGTGCTAGAGTGGGGGCCTTCCGGGACGGAACGACCTACGAGCAGTACTTC	CSARVGAFRDGTTYEQYF
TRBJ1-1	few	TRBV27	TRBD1	TGTGCCAGCAGAGCTCACAGGGGTGAAGCTTTCTTT	CASRAHRGEAFF
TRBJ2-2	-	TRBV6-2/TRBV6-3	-	TGTGCCAGCAGTTATTACGCGGTGGTCGACACCGGGGAGCTGTTTTTT	CASSYYAVVDTGELFF
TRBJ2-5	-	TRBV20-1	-	TGCAGTGCTAGAGATCCGGGGGTCCCCAAAGAGACCCAGTACTTC	CSARDPGVPKETQYF
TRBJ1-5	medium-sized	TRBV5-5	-	TGTGCCAGCAGCAGGGACGAGGGGAAGCCCCAGCATTTT	CASSRDEGKPQHF
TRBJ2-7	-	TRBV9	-	TGTGCCAGCAGCGAGACTAGTATTGACGAGCAGTACTTC	CASSETSIDEQYF
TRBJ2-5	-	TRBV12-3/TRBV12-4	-	TGTGCCAGCAGTTTACTAGTGGTGGAGACCCAGTACTTC	CASSLLVVETQYF
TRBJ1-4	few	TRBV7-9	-	TGTGCCAGCAGCTTTTCTGAAAAACTGTTTTTT	CASSFSEKLFF
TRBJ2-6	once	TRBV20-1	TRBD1	TGCAGTGCTAGGTTACCGGGACAGGGGGCGGGTGGGGCCAACGTCCTGGCTTTC	CSARLPGQGAGGANVLAF
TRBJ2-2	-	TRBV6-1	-	TGTGCCAGCGACGGCAGGACGAACACCGGGGAGCTGTTTTTT	CASDGRTNTGELFF
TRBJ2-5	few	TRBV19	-	TGTGCCAGTAGTGGGACGGCCCAAGAGACCCAGTACTTC	CASSGTAQETQYF
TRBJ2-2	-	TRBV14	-	TGTGCCGGCAGCCCAATCGGCAGGGACACCGGGGAGCTGTTTTTT	CAGSPIGRDTGELFF
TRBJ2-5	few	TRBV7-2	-	TGTGCCAGCAGCCCCTCGGCGGGTCGCCAAGAGACCCAGTACTTC	CASSPSAGRQETQYF
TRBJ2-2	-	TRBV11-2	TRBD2	TGTGCCAGCAGCTTAGGCGGGGGCACCGGGGAGCTGTTTTTT	CASSLGGGTGELFF
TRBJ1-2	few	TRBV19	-	TGTGCCAGTAGGAAGCTTGACCCACCGCCGGGCTACACCTTC	CASRKLDPPPGYTF
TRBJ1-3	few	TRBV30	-	TGTGCCTGGAGCCAACGGTTCTCTGGAAACACCATATATTTT	CAWSQRFSGNTIYF
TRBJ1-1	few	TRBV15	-	TGTGCCACCAGCAGAGACGGGGGCGCAGGTAAATTGAACACTGAAGCTTTCTTT	CATSRDGGAGKLNTEAFF
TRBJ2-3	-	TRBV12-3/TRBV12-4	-	TGTGCCAGCAGTTTAAACTTGGGAACTACGCAGTATTTT	CASSLNLGTTQYF
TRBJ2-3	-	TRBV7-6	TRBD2	TGTGCCAGCAGCGAGCGGGGGAAAGACACAGATACGCAGTATTTT	CASSERGKDTDTQYF
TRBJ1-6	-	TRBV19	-	TGTGCCAGTAGTTTATCGACACCAGGCGAGTCACCCCTCCACTTT	CASSLSTPGESPLHF
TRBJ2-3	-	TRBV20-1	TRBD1	TGCAGTGCTAGGCAGGGGGCTACAGATACGCAGTATTTT	CSARQGATDTQYF
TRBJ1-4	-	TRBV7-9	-	TGTGCCAGCAGCTTAATCAGGGCTAATGAAAAACTGTTTTTT	CASSLIRANEKLFF
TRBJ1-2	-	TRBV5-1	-	TGCGCCAGCAGCTTGGTGGAGGGTAGTGGTGGCTACACCTTC	CASSLVEGSGGYTF
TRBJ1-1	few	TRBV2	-	TGTGCCAGCAGCACATTGGACAGGAACACTGAAGCTTTCTTT	CASSTLDRNTEAFF
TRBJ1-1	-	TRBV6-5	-	TGTGCCAGCAGTGACTCGACGCAGCCGAACACTGAAGCTTTCTTT	CASSDSTQPNTEAFF
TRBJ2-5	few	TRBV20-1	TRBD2	TGCAGTGCGTCAGCGGGGGGGCAAGAGACCCAGTACTTC	CSASAGGQETQYF
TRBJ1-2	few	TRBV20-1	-	TGCAGTGCTAGAGATGTGAAGGGCCCAGTCTACGGCTACACCTTC	CSARDVKGPVYGYTF
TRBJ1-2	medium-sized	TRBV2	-	TGTGCCAGCAAGGGACTTAACTATGGCTACACCTTC	CASKGLNYGYTF
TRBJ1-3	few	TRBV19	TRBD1	TGTGCCAGTAGTACAGGGGGCGCCGGGAACACCATATATTTT	CASSTGGAGNTIYF
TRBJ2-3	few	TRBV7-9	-	TGTGCCAGCAGTCCAACGGGGGGCCCCACAGATACGCAGTATTTT	CASSPTGGPTDTQYF
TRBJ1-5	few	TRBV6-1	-	TGTGCCAGCAGTCGCAAATACCAAGGAAGCAATCAGCCCCAGCATTTT	CASSRKYQGSNQPQHF
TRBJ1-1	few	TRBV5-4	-	TGTGCCAGCAGCCAGGGAAGGAGCGACACTGAAGCTTTCTTT	CASSQGRSDTEAFF
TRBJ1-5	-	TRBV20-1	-	TGCAGTGCTAAGGGTATGGGCATTCAGCCCCAGCATTTT	CSAKGMGIQPQHF
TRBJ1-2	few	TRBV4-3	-	TGCGCCAGCAGCCATAGACAGTACTATGGCTACACCTTC	CASSHRQYYGYTF
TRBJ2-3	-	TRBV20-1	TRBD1	TGCAGTGCCGGTAAGGACAGGGGGCAAAATACGCAGTATTTT	CSAGKDRGQNTQYF
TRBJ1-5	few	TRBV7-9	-	TGTGCCAGCAGCTGGGGCAATCAGCCCCAGCATTTT	CASSWGNQPQHF
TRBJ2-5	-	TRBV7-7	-	TGTGCTAGCAGCTTAGGCGGCAGGGAGGAGACCCAGTACTTC	CASSLGGREETQYF
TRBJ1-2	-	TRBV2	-	TGTGCCAGCAGTACCTATAGGGCCGCTAACTATGGCTACACCTTC	CASSTYRAANYGYTF